The rows below give T cell receptor beta chains drawn from one sample of a study of T-cell reconstitution after alpha-beta-depleted transplantation in children. TCRdb processed the PCR reads anew with MiXCR; each CDR3 protein has one entry. The sample contains 200,000 to 300,000 distinct CDR3 sequences, about 11% of which appear only once. Sequenced here: PBMCs from the stem cell graft donor, sampled from the stem cell graft. The receptors stem from a human donor who donated a stem cell graft to a child with acute lymphoblastic leukemia. Each CDR3 is given with its conserved first and last residue. The D gene is left open where the match is weak. Where a row states a size, it is once, few, many or the class of an expanded clone; other rows omit it.

d_gene	v_gene	abundance	j_gene	CDR3nt	CDR3aa
NA	TRBV29-1	many	TRBJ1-1	TGCAGCGCTCAAATGACAGGTTACACTGAAGCTTTCTTT	CSAQMTGYTEAFF
TRBD2	TRBV5-1	many	TRBJ2-1	TGCGCCAGCAGCTTCGGACTAGCGGGAGGGCCACACAATGAGCAGTTCTTC	CASSFGLAGGPHNEQFF
NA	TRBV7-3	few	TRBJ1-4	TGTGCCAGCAGCTTGGGGCGTGATGAAAAACTGTTTTTT	CASSLGRDEKLFF
NA	TRBV6-5	many	TRBJ1-2	TGTGCCAGCAGTTACTCAGGTAGCCGTAATCGCGGCTACACCTTC	CASSYSGSRNRGYTF
NA	TRBV6-2/TRBV6-3	NA	TRBJ2-5	TGTGCCTCCCGGAGCAGCGAGACCCAGTACTTC	CASRSSETQYF
NA	TRBV7-9	NA	TRBJ1-1	TGTGCCAGCAGCCCTAGCCCTACCAGTTTTGAAGCTTTCTTT	CASSPSPTSFEAFF
NA	TRBV9	many	TRBJ2-1	TGTGCCAGCAGCGTAGAGGGCAATGAGCAGTTCTTC	CASSVEGNEQFF
NA	TRBV13	many	TRBJ2-7	TGTGCCAGCAGTATGGGGGTAATCTCCTCCTACGAGCAGTACTTC	CASSMGVISSYEQYF
NA	TRBV5-6	many	TRBJ2-1	TGTGCCAGCAGCTTGGTTGTTGGCGCAACCTACAATGAGCAGTTCTTC	CASSLVVGATYNEQFF
NA	TRBV29-1	many	TRBJ1-2	TGCAGCGTCCTCCGGGCCTTTGAGGACTATGGCTACACCTTC	CSVLRAFEDYGYTF
NA	TRBV7-6	NA	TRBJ2-7	TGTGCCAGCAGCCCGCTCGGTCTTAAGTACGAGCAGTACTTC	CASSPLGLKYEQYF
NA	TRBV3-1	many	TRBJ1-1	TGTGCCAGCAGCCACCAGGGGACAAGGAACACTGAAGCTTTCTTT	CASSHQGTRNTEAFF
NA	TRBV5-1	many	TRBJ2-3	TGCGCCAGCAGCCCTCCCCACACAGATACGCAGTATTTT	CASSPPHTDTQYF
NA	TRBV7-2	many	TRBJ2-3	TGTGCCAGCAGCCCTTGGACCGGCCCAGATACGCAGTATTTT	CASSPWTGPDTQYF
TRBD1	TRBV20-1	many	TRBJ1-1	TGCAGTGCTAAGGGACAGGGGGTTGACACTGAAGCTTTCTTT	CSAKGQGVDTEAFF
NA	TRBV28	many	TRBJ2-2	TGTGCCAGCAGAAAGGGGAACACCGGGGAGCTGTTTTTT	CASRKGNTGELFF
TRBD2	TRBV5-1	many	TRBJ2-3	TGCGCCAGCAGCTTGCACCTAGCGGGAGGCACAGATACGCAGTATTTT	CASSLHLAGGTDTQYF
TRBD1	TRBV30	few	TRBJ2-1	TGTGCCTGGAGTGTCAAAGCAGGGGGTCTGGGTAGTGAGCAGTTCTTC	CAWSVKAGGLGSEQFF
NA	TRBV11-3	NA	TRBJ1-1	TGTGCCAGCAGCTTAGGGCCGGTGAACACTGAAGCTTTCTTT	CASSLGPVNTEAFF
NA	TRBV5-6	many	TRBJ2-7	TGTGCCAGCAGCTTGGCCAGCGCAGAGAAGCAGTACTTC	CASSLASAEKQYF
NA	TRBV30	many	TRBJ2-1	TGTGCCTGGAGTCCCCAAAGCGTCTCCTACAATGAGCAGTTCTTC	CAWSPQSVSYNEQFF
TRBD2	TRBV4-2	many	TRBJ2-7	TGTGCCAGCAGCCAAGGGACTAGCGGGATGGGGTACGAGCAGTACTTC	CASSQGTSGMGYEQYF
NA	TRBV28	many	TRBJ2-1	TGTGCCAGCAGTTTGTTCGGGATAACTACAATGAAGGGCGAGCAGTTCTTC	CASSLFGITTMKGEQFF
NA	TRBV7-3	many	TRBJ2-2	TGTGCCAGCAAGGCGGGATTAAACACCGGGGAGCTGTTTTTT	CASKAGLNTGELFF
NA	TRBV24-1	many	TRBJ1-5	TGTGCCACCAGTGACCCCGGAAGCCGATATAGCAATCAGCCCCAGCATTTT	CATSDPGSRYSNQPQHF
NA	TRBV3-1	many	TRBJ2-2	TGTGCCAGCAGCCAAGGAAGAAAGCACACCGGGGAGCTGTTTTTT	CASSQGRKHTGELFF
TRBD1	TRBV19	NA	TRBJ1-5	TGTGCCAGTACGACAGGGCTCCAGCCCCAGCATTTT	CASTTGLQPQHF
TRBD1	TRBV7-9	many	TRBJ1-1	TGTGCCAGCAGCGACAGGGGGCAGGAAGCTTTCTTT	CASSDRGQEAFF
TRBD1	TRBV30	few	TRBJ1-2	TGTGCCTGGACCGAAGGGACAGGGCCTCTCTATGGCTACACCTTC	CAWTEGTGPLYGYTF
TRBD1	TRBV6-2/TRBV6-3	many	TRBJ2-7	TGTGCCAGCAGTTACCGAACCGGGACAGGGGTCGGCTACGAGCAGTACTTC	CASSYRTGTGVGYEQYF
NA	TRBV5-6	many	TRBJ2-7	TGTGCCAGCAGCAATGGAGGCGGGATATTTAACGAGCAGTACTTC	CASSNGGGIFNEQYF
TRBD1	TRBV12-3/TRBV12-4	many	TRBJ2-7	TGTGCCAGCAGTTTCGGGACAGGGGGCGGTTACGAGCAGTACTTC	CASSFGTGGGYEQYF
NA	TRBV12-3/TRBV12-4	many	TRBJ2-7	TGTGCCAGCAGCCCCGCGCTCGACGAGCAGTACTTC	CASSPALDEQYF